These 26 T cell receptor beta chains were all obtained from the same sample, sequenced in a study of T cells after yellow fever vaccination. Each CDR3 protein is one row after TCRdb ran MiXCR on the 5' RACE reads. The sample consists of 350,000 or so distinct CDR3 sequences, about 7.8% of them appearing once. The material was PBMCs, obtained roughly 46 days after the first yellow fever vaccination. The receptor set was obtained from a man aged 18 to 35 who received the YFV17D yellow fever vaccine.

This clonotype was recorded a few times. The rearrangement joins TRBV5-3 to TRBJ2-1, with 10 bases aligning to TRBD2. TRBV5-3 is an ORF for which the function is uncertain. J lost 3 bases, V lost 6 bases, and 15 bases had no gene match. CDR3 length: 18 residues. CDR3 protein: CARNMGRLAGFCYNEQFF. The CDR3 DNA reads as TGTGCCAGAAACATGGGACGACTAGCGGGCTTCTGCTACAATGAGCAGTTCTTC.

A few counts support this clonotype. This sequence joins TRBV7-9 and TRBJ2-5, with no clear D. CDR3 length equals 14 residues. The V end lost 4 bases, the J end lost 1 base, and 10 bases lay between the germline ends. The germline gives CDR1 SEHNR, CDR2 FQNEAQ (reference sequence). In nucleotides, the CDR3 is TGTGCCAGCAGCTCCCTGCACCTCCAAGAGACCCAGTACTTC. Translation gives CASSSLHLQETQYF.

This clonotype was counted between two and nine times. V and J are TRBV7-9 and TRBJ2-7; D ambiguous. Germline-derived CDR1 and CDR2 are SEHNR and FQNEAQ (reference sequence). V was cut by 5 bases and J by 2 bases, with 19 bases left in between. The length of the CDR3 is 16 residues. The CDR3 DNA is TGTGCCAGCAGCCCTCCCATGGGTGCAGGTACCTACGAGCAGTACTTC. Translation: CASSPPMGAGTYEQYF.

The CDR3 nucleotides read TGTGCCCTCCAACGGCCTGACAGGAATACTTATGGCTACACCTTC. Its protein product is CALQRPDRNTYGYTF. The chain combines TRBV24-1 with TRBJ1-2; D may be TRBD1 (6 bases). The CDR3 runs to 15 residues. The ends were cut back, 12 bases at V and 5 bases at J, with 24 bases in the middle. Germline lookup yields CDR1 KGHDR and CDR2 SFDVKD.

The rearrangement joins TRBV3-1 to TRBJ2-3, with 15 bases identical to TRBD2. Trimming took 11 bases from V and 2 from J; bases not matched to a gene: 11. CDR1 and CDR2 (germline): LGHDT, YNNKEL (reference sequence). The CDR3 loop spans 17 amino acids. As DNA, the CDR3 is TGTGCCTCCAGCCAGGGACTAGCGGGGGGCATCACAGATACGCAGTATTTT. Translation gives CASSQGLAGGITDTQYF.

The CDR3 DNA is TGTGCCAGCAGCGACTCCGGGACAGTCAATTCACCCCTCCACTTT. Its protein is CASSDSGTVNSPLHF. V gene TRBV9 combines with J gene TRBJ1-6, with 7 bases lining up with TRBD1. CDR3 length: 15 amino acids. After removal of 3 bases from V and 7 bases from J, the junction contained 7 bases not matched to a gene. Germline-derived CDR1 and CDR2 are SGDLS and YYNGEE.

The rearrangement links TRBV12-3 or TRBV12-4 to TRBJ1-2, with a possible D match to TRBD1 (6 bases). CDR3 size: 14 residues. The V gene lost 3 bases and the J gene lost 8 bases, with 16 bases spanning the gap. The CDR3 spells CASSFPRGSGGYTF. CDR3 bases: TGTGCCAGCAGTTTCCCAAGGGGGTCTGGAGGCTACACCTTC.

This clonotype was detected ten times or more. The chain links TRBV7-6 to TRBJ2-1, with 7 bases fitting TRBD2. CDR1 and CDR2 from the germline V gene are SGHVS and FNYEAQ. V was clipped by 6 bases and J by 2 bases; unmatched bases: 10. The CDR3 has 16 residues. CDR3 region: CASRRSSGDPYNEQFF. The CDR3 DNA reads TGTGCCAGCAGACGTTCCAGCGGGGACCCCTACAATGAGCAGTTCTTC.

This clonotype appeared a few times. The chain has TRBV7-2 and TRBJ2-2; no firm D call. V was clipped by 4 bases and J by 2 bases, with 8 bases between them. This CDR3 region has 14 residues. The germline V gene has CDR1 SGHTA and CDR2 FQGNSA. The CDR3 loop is CASSYQINTGELFF. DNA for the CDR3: TGTGCCAGCAGCTACCAGATCAACACCGGGGAGCTGTTTTTT.

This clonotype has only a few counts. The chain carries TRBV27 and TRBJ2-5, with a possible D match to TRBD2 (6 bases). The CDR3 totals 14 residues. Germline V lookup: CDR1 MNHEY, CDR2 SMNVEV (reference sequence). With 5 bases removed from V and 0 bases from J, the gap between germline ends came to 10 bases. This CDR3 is CASSLKRDQETQYF. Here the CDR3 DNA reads TGTGCCAGCAGTCTCAAGCGGGACCAAGAGACCCAGTACTTC.

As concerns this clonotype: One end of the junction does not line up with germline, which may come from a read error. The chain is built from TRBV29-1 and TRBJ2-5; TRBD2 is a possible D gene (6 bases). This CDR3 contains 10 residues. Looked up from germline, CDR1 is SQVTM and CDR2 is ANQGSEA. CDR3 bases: TGCAGCGTTGCAGAGCGGGCCTCTTCCTTC. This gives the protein CSVAERASSF. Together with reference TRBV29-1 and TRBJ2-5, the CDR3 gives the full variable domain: SAVISQKPSRDICQRGTSLTIQCQVDSQVTMMFWYRQQPGQSLTLIATANQGSEATYESGFVIDKFPISRPNLTFSTLTVSNMSPEDSSIYLCSVAERASSFGPGTRLLVL.

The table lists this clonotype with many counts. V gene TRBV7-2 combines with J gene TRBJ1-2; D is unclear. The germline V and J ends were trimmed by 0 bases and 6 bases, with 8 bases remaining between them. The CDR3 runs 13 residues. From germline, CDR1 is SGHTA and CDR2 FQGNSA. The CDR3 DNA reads TGTGCCAGCAGCTTAGCGACCGGGGATGGCTACACCTTC. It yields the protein CASSLATGDGYTF.

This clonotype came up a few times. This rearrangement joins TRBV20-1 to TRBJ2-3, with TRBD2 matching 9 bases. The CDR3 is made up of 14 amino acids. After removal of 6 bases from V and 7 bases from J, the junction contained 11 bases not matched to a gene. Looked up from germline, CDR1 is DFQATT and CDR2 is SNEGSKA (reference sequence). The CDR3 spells CSAPRGGLANTQYF. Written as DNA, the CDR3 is TGCAGTGCGCCGCGGGGGGGTCTGGCAAATACGCAGTATTTT.

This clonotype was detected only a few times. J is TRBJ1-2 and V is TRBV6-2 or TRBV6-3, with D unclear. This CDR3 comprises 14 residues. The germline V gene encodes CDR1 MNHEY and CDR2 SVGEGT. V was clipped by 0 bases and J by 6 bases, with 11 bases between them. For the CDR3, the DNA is TGTGCCAGCAGTTACTCGGCCGGGGATCATGGCTACACCTTC. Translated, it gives CASSYSAGDHGYTF.

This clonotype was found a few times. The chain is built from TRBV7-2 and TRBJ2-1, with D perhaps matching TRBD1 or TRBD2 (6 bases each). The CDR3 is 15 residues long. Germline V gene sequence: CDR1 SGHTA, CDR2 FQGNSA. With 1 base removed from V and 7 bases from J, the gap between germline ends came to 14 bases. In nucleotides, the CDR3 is TGTGCCAGCAGCTTAGTTAGGGGGGCCGGGAATGAGCAGTTCTTC. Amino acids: CASSLVRGAGNEQFF.

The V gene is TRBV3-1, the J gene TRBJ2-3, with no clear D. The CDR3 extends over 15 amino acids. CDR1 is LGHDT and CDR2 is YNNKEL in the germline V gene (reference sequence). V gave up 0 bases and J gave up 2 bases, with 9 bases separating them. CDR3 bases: TGTGCCAGCAGCCAAGAAGGCAGATACACAGATACGCAGTATTTT. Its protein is CASSQEGRYTDTQYF.

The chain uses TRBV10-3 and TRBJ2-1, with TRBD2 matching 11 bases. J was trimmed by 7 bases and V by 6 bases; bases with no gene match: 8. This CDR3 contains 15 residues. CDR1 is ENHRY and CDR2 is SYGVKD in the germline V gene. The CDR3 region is CAISLAGGLGNEQFF. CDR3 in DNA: TGTGCCATCAGCCTAGCGGGGGGTCTAGGGAATGAGCAGTTCTTC.

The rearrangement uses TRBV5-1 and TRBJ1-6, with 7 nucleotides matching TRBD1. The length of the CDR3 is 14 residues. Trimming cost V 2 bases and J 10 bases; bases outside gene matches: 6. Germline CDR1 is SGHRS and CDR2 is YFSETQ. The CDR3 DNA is TGCGCCAGCAGCTTTGAGGGGGCAGGATCACCCCTCCACTTT. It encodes CASSFEGAGSPLHF.

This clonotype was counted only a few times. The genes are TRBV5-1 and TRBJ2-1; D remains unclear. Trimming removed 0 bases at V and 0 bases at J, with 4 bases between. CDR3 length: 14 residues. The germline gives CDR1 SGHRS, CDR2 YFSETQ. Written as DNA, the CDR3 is TGCGCCAGCAGCTTGGTCACCTCCTACAATGAGCAGTTCTTC. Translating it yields CASSLVTSYNEQFF.

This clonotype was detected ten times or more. CDR3 amino acids: CASSLGSGQAIYGYTF. CDR3 DNA sequence: TGTGCCAGCAGCTTAGGCTCGGGACAGGCTATCTATGGCTACACCTTC. The J gene is TRBJ1-2, the V gene TRBV7-2; 8 bases align to TRBD1. The germline gives CDR1 SGHTA, CDR2 FQGNSA. The trim removed 1 base at V and 4 bases at J, leaving 8 bases unmatched. The CDR3 loop spans 16 amino acids.

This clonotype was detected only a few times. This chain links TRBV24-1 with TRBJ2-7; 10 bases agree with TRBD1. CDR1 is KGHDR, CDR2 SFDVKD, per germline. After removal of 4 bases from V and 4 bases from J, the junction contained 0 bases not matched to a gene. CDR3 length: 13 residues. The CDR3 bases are TGTGCCACCAGTGAGGGACAGGGGTACGAGCAGTACTTC. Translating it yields CATSEGQGYEQYF.

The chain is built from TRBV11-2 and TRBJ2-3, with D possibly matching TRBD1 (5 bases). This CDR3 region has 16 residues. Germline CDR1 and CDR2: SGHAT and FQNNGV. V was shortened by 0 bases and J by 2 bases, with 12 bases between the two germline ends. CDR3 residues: CASSLDTGSYTDTQYF. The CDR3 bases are TGTGCCAGCAGCTTAGATACAGGATCTTACACAGATACGCAGTATTTT.

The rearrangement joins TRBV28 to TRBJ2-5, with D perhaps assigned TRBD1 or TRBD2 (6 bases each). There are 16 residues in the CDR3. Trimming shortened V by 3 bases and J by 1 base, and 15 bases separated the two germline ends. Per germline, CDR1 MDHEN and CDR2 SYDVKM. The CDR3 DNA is TGTGCCAGCAGTTTTAACTCCCGGGGGCCCCAAGAGACCCAGTACTTC. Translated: CASSFNSRGPQETQYF.

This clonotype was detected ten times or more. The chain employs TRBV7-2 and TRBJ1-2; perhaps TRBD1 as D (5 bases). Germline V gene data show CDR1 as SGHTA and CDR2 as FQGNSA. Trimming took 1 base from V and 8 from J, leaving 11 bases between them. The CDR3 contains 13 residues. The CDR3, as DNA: TGTGCCAGCAGCTTAGGGCAGGGCGGAGGCTACACCTTC. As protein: CASSLGQGGGYTF.

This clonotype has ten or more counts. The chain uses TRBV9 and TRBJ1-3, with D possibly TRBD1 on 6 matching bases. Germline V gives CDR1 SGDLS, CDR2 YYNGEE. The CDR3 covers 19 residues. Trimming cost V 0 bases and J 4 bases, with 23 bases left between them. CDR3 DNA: TGTGCCAGCAGCGTAGTCGAGACCCCGGGACACCTCCGAGGAAACACCATATATTTT. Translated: CASSVVETPGHLRGNTIYF.

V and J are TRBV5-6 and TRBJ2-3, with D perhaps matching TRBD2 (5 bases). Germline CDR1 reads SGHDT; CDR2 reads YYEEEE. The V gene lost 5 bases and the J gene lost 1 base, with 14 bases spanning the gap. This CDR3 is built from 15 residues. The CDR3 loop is CASRDRGRGTDTQYF. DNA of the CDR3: TGTGCCAGCAGGGATCGCGGGCGGGGCACAGATACGCAGTATTTT.